This T cell receptor beta chain was recorded in a study of blood T cell repertoires in COVID-19. Study in general: T cells, B-cell-depleted T cells, or PBMCs supplied cDNA or gDNA.

In the study's own analysis: Estimation of nucleated cell counts relied on the amplification of reference gene primers. Assay used: immunoSEQ multiplex PCR; TCRdb lists only in-frame clones, some missing. For V, J and clone size, that table is used; D and trimming come from the DNA. The sample consists of about 480,000 clones, 89% of them appearing once. Trimming removed 5 bases at V and 2 bases at J, with 6 bases between. The CDR3 extends over 13 amino acids. The V gene's germline CDR1 is KGHDR and CDR2 SFDVKD. The TCR sequence derives from a young man with COVID-19, enrolled during active disease. This sequence joins TRBV24-1 and TRBJ1-3; D unresolved. What was sequenced was peripheral blood. The CDR3, as DNA: TGTGCCACCAGTGGACTCACTGGAAACACCATATATTTT. Its translation: CATSGLTGNTIYF.